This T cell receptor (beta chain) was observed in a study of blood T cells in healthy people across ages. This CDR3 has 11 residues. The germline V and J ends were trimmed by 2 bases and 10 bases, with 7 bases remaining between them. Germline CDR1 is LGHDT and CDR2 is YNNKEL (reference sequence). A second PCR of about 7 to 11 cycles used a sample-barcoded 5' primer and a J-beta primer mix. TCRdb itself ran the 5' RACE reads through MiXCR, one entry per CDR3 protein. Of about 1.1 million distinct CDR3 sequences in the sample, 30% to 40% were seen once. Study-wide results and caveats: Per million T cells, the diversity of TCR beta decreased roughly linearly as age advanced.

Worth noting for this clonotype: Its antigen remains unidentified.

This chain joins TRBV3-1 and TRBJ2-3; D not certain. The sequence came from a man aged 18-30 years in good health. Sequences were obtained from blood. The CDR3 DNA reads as TGTGCCAGCAGCCAACCGGATGCGCAGTATTTT. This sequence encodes CASSQPDAQYF.